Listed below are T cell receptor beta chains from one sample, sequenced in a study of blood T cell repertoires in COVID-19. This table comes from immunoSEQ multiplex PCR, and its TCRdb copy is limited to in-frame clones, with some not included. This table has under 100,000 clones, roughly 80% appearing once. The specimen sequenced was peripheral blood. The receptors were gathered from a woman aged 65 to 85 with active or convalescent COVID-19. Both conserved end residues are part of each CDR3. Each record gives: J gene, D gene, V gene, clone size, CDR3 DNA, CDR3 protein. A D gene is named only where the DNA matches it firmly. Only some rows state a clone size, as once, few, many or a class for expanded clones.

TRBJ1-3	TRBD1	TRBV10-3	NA	TGTGCCATCAGAACCGGGACAGGGTTTGGAAACACCATATATTTT	CAIRTGTGFGNTIYF
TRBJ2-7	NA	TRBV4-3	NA	TGCGCCAGCAGCCAGCGTACAGGGACCTTCGGAGACGAGCAGTACTTC	CASSQRTGTFGDEQYF
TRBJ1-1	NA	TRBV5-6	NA	TGTGCCAGCAGCTTGGGTACCAGGGGCTGGCAAGCTTTCTTT	CASSLGTRGWQAFF
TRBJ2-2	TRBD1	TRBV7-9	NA	TGTGCCAGCAGCTTATACGGGACAGGGGTCTCCGGGGAGCTGTTTTTT	CASSLYGTGVSGELFF
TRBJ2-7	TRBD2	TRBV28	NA	TGTGCCAGCAGTTTTACTAGCGGGGGGAAATACGAGCAGTACTTC	CASSFTSGGKYEQYF
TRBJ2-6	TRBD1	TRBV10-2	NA	TGCGCCAGCAGTGGTGGCAGGGGGTCTGGGGCCAACGTCCTGACTTTC	CASSGGRGSGANVLTF
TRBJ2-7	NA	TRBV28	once	TGTGCCAGCAGTTCCTCCGGGACAATCTACGAGCAGTACTTC	CASSSSGTIYEQYF
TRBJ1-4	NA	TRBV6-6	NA	TGTGCCAGCACCGCGAGAGGGGGTGGTGAAAAACTGTTTTTT	CASTARGGGEKLFF
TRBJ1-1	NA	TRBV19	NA	TGTGCCAGTACCTCTGGCGGGGGGACCACTGAAGCTTTCTTT	CASTSGGGTTEAFF
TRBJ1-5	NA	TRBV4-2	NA	TGTGCCAGCAGCCAAGAGGACAGTGGCTCCGCCGGGGCCCAGCATTTT	CASSQEDSGSAGAQHF
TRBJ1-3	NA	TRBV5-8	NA	TGTGCCAGCAGCTCGGGGTCCTCCCCGAGGGGAAACACCATATATTTT	CASSSGSSPRGNTIYF
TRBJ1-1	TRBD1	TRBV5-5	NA	TGTGCCAGCAGCCTGTCGGGACAGCACACTGAAGCTTTCTTT	CASSLSGQHTEAFF
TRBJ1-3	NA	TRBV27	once	TGTGCCAGCAGTTTAATCGTTGGAAACACCATATATTTT	CASSLIVGNTIYF
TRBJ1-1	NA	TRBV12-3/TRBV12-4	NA	TGTGCCAGCAGTTTAGAGGGGGACGGTGAAGCTTTCTTT	CASSLEGDGEAFF
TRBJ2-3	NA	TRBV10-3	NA	TGTGCCATCAGTGAGTCGACGTCAGGGGGCACAGATACGCAGTATTTT	CAISESTSGGTDTQYF
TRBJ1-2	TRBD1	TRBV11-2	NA	TGTGCCAGCAGCCCCGACAGGGGGCTCTTTAGGTATGGCTACACCTTC	CASSPDRGLFRYGYTF
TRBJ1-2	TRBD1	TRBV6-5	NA	TGTGCCAGCAGCTTCCCCCCGGGACAGGGCTATGGCTACACCTTC	CASSFPPGQGYGYTF
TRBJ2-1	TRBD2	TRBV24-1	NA	TGTGCCACCAGTGAAGAAAGCGGGGGACCTTACAATGAGCAGTTCTTC	CATSEESGGPYNEQFF
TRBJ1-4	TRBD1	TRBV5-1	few	TGCGCCAGCAGCCTCGAAGGGACAGGGAGTCCTGAAAAACTGTTTTTT	CASSLEGTGSPEKLFF
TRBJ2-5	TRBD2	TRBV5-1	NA	TGCGCCAGCAGCTTGGGGACTAGCGGCCAAGAGACCCAGTACTTC	CASSLGTSGQETQYF
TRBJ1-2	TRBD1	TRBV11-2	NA	TGTGCCAGCAGCTCCAGCACAGGGGGGGACGGCTACACCTTC	CASSSSTGGDGYTF
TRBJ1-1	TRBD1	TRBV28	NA	TGTGCCAGCAGTCTAACGGGACAGGGGGGCACTGAAGCTTTCTTT	CASSLTGQGGTEAFF
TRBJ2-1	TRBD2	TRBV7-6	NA	TGTGCCAGCAGCTTCAGCCTAGCGGGGGCCCTGAGCTCCTACAATGAGCAGTTCTTC	CASSFSLAGALSSYNEQFF
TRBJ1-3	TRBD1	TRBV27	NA	TGTGCCAGCAGTTTCGGACAGGACTCTGGAAACACCATATATTTT	CASSFGQDSGNTIYF
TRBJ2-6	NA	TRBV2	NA	TGTGCCAGCGGTGAGCACGAGACTGGGGCCAACGTCCTGACTTTC	CASGEHETGANVLTF
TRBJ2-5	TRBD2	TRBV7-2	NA	TGTGCCAGCAGCTTAGCGACTAGCGGGGGGGCCCGGGAGACCCAGTACTTC	CASSLATSGGARETQYF
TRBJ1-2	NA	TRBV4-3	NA	TGCGCCAGCAGCGGCCAACCAACGTCGGGCTATGGCTACACCTTC	CASSGQPTSGYGYTF
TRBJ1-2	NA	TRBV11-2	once	TGTGCCAGCAGCCAAGGCGGGGGGCCCGGCTACACCTTC	CASSQGGGPGYTF
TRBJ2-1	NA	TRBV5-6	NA	TGTGCCAGCAGCCTAGAAAGCGGTGAGCAGTTCTTC	CASSLESGEQFF
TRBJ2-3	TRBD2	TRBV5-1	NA	TGCGCCAGCAGGCCTGCGGGGGGAACAGATACGCAGTATTTT	CASRPAGGTDTQYF
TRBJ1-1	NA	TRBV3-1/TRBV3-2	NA	TGTGCCAGCAGCCCCGGTCACGCGGTGAACACTGAAGCTTTCTTT	CASSPGHAVNTEAFF
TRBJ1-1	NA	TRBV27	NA	TGTGCCAGCAGTGCAAACAGGGCGCTGAGGACTGAAGCTTTCTTT	CASSANRALRTEAFF
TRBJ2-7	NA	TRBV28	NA	TGTGCCAGCAGTCACTCAGGGTCCTACGAGCAGTACTTC	CASSHSGSYEQYF
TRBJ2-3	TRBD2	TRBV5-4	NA	TGTGCCAGCAGCTCGAGCGGGGGGGCAGGGGATACGCAGTATTTT	CASSSSGGAGDTQYF
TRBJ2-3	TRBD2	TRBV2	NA	TGTGCCAGCAGTTCCACTAGCGGGGGGGCCGGCACGCAGTATTTT	CASSSTSGGAGTQYF
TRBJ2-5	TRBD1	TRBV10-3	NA	TGTGCCATCAGTGAGTCCCGGACAGGCCAAGAGACCCAGTACTTC	CAISESRTGQETQYF
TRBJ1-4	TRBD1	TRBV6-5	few	TGTGCCAGCAGCTCCCGGGACAGGGGACGTGAAAAACTGTTTTTT	CASSSRDRGREKLFF
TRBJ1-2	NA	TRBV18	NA	TGTGCCAGCTCACCGCCAGGGAAGTATGGCTACACCTTC	CASSPPGKYGYTF
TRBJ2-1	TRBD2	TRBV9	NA	TGTGCCAGCAGCGTAGCGGGGGGGCGCTACAATGAGCAGTTCTTC	CASSVAGGRYNEQFF
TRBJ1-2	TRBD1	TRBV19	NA	TGTGCCAGTAGTATGCGGGGGACAGGCGATAACTATGGCTACACCTTC	CASSMRGTGDNYGYTF
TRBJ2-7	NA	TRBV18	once	TGTGCCAGCTCACCAATTGACACCTCGACCTACGAGCAGTACTTC	CASSPIDTSTYEQYF
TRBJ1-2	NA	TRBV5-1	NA	TGCGCCAGCAGCCCGATACCAGACTATGGCTACACCTTC	CASSPIPDYGYTF
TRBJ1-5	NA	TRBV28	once	TGTGCCAGCAGTTACTCCGCCGGACAGAGCCCCAATCAGCCCCAGCATTTT	CASSYSAGQSPNQPQHF